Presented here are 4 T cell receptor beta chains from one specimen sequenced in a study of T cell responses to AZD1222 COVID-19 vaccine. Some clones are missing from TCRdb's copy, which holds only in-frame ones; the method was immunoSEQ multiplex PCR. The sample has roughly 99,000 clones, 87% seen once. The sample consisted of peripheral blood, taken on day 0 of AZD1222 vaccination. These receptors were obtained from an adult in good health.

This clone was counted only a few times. In DNA form, the CDR3 reads TGTGCCAGCTCACCCGAAGGACAGGGGGTGGGAAACATTCAGTACTTC. Its protein is CASSPEGQGVGNIQYF. V is TRBV18 and J is TRBJ2-4; 10 nucleotides line up with TRBD1. Germline V CDR1 and CDR2: KGHSH, LQKENI. This CDR3 has 16 residues. Trimming cost V 3 bases and J 6 bases; bases outside gene matches: 8.

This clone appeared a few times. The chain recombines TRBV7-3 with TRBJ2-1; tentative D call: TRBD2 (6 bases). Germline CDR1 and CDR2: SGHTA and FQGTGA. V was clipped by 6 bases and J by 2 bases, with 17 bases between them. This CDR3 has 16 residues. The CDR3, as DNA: TGTGCCAGCAGTCCTAGGAGGGAGTACCCCTACAATGAGCAGTTCTTC. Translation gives CASSPRREYPYNEQFF.

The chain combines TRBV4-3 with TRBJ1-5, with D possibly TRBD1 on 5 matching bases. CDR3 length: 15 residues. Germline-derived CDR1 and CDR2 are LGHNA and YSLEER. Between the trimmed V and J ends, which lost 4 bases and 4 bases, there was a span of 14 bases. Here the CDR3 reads CASSLSGDLNQPQHF. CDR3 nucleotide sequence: TGCGCCAGCAGCCTCAGTGGGGACCTAAATCAGCCCCAGCATTTT.

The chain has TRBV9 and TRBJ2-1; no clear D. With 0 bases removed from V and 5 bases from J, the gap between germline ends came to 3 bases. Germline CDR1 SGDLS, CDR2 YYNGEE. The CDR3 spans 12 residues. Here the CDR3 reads CASSVADNEQFF. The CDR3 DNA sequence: TGTGCCAGCAGCGTAGCTGACAATGAGCAGTTCTTC.